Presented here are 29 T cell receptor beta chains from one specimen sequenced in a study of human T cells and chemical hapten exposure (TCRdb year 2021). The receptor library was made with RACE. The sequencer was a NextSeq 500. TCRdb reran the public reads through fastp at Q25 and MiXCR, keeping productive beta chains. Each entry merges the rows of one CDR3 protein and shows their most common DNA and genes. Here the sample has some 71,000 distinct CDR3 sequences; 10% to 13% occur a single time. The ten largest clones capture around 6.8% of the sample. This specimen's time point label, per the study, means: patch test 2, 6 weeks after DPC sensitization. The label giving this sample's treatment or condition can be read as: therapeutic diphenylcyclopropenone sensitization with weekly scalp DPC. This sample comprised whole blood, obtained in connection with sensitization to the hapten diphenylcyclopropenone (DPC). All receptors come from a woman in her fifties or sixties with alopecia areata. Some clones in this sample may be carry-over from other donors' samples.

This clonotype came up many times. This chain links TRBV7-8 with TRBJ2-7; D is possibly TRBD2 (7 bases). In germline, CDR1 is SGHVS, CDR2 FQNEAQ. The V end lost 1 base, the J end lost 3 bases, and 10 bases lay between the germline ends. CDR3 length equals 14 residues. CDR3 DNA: TGTGCCAGCAGCTTAGAGGGGGGGCACTACGAGCAGTACTTC. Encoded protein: CASSLEGGHYEQYF.

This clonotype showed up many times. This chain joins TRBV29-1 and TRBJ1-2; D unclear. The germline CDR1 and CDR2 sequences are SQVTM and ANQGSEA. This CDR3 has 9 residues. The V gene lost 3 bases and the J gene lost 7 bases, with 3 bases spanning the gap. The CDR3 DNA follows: TGCAGCGTTGACCCTGGCTACACCTTC. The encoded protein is CSVDPGYTF.

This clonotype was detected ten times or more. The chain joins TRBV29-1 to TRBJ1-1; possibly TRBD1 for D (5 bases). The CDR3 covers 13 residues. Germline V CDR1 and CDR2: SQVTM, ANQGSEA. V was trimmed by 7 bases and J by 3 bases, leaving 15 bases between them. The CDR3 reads CSGGVGADTEAFF. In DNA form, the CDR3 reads TGCAGCGGAGGAGTTGGGGCGGACACTGAAGCTTTCTTT.

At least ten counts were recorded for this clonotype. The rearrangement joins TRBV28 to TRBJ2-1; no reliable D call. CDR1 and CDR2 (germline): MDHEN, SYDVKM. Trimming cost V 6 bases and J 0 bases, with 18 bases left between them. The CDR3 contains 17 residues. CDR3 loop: CASRPTGRHRSYNEQFF. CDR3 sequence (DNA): TGTGCCAGCAGGCCTACTGGGCGGCACCGCTCCTACAATGAGCAGTTCTTC.

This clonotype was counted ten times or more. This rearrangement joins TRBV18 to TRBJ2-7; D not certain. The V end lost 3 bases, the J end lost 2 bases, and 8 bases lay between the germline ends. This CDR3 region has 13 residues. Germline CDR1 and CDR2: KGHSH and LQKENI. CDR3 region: CASSPATTYEQYF. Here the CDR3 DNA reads TGTGCCAGCTCACCGGCGACGACCTACGAGCAGTACTTC.

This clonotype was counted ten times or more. The CDR3 coding sequence is TGTGCCAGCAGTTTCGGAGAGACCCAGTACTTC. This codes for CASSFGETQYF. The chain employs TRBV12-3 or TRBV12-4 and TRBJ2-5; D gene unclear. CDR3 length: 11 amino acids. Between the trimmed V and J ends, which lost 3 bases and 4 bases, there was a span of 3 bases.

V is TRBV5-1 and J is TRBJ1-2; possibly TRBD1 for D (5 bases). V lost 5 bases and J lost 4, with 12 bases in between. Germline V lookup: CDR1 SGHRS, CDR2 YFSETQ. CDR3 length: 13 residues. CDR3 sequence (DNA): TGCGCCAGCAGTCTTGACAGCGGCTATGGCTACACCTTC. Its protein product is CASSLDSGYGYTF.

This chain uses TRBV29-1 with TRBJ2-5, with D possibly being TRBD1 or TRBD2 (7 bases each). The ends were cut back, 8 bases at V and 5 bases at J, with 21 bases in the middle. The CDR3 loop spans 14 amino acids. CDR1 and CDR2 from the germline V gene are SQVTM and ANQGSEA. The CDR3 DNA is TGCAGCAGCAGGGGGGGCAGGGGATCGGAGACCCAGTACTTC. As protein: CSSRGGRGSETQYF.

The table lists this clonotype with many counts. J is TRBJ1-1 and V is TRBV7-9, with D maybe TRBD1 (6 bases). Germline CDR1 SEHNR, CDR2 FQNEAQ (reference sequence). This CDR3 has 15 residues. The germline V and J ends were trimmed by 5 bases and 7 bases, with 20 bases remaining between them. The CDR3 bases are TGTGCCAGCAGCCACCCCACCGGGACAAACGGTGAAGCTTTCTTT. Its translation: CASSHPTGTNGEAFF.

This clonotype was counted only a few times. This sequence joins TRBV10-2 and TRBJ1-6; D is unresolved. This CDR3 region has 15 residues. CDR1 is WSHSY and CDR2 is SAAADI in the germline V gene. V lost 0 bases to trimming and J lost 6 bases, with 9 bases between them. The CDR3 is CASSESRTPNSPLHF. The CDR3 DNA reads TGCGCCAGCAGTGAGTCGAGGACTCCTAATTCACCCCTCCACTTT.

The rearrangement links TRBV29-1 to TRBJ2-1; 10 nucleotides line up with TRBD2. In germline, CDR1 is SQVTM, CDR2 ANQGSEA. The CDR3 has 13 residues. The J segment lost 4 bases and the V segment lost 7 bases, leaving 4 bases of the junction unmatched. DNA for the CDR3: TGCAGCGCAGGACTAGCGGCGTACAATGAGCAGTTCTTC. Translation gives CSAGLAAYNEQFF.

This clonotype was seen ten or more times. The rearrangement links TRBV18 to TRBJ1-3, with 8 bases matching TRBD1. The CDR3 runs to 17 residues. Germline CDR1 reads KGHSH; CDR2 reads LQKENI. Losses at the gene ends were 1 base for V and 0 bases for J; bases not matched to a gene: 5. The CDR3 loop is CASSPRGQGLSGNTIYF. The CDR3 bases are TGTGCCAGCTCACCACGAGGACAGGGCCTCTCTGGAAACACCATATATTTT.

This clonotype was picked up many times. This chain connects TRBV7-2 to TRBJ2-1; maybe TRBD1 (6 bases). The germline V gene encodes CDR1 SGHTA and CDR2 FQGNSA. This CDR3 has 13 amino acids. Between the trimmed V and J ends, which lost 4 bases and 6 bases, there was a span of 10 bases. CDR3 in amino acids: CASSSIQGNEQFF. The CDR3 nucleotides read TGTGCCAGCAGCTCGATACAGGGCAATGAGCAGTTCTTC.

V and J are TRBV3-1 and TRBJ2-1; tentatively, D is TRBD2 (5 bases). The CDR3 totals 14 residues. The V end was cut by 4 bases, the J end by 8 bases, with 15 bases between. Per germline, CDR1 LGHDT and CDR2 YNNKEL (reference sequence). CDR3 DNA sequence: TGTGCCAGCAGCCCCGACCTGGCGAGGGATGAGCAGTTCTTC. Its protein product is CASSPDLARDEQFF.

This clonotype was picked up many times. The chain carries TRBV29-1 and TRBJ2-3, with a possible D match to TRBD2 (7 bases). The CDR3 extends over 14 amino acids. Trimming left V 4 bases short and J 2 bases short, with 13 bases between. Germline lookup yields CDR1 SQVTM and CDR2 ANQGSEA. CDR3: CSVAEGGNTDTQYF. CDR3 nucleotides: TGCAGCGTTGCGGAGGGGGGGAACACAGATACGCAGTATTTT.

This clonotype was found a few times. The CDR3 DNA is TGTGCCAGCAATTCCCCTTACGGGGAGCTGTTTTTT. As protein: CASNSPYGELFF. The chain joins TRBV6-5 to TRBJ2-2; unclear D gene. This CDR3 comprises 12 residues. The germline V gene has CDR1 MNHEY and CDR2 SVGAGI. V gave up 7 bases and J gave up 7 bases, with 10 bases separating them.

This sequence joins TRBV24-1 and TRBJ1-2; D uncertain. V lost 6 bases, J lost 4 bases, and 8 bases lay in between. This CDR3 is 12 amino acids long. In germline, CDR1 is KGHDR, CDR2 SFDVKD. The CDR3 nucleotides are TGTGCCACCAGTAAGGGAAGCTATGGCTACACCTTC. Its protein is CATSKGSYGYTF.

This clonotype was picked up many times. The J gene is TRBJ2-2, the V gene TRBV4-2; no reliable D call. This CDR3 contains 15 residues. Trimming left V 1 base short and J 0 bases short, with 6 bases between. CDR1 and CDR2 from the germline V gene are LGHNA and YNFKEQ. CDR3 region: CASSQGVANTGELFF. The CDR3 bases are TGTGCCAGCAGCCAAGGGGTTGCGAACACCGGGGAGCTGTTTTTT.

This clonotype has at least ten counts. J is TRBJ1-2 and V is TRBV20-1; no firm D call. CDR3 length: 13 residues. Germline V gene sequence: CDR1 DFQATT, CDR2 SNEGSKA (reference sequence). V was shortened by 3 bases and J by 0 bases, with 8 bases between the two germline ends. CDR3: CSARWQTNYGYTF. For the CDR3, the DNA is TGCAGTGCTAGGTGGCAGACTAACTATGGCTACACCTTC.

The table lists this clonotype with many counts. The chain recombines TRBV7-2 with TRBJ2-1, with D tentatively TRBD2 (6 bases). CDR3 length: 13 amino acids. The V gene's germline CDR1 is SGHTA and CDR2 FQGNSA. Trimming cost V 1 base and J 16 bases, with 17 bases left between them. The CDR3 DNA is TGTGCCAGCAGCTTAGGGGCAGGGAGGCCGAATTTCTTC. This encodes CASSLGAGRPNFF.

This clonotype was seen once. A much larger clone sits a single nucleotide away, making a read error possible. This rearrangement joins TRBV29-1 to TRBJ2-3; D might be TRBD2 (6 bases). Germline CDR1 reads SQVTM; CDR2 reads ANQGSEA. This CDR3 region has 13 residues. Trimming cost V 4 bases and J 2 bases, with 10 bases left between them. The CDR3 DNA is TGCAGCGTTGTCGGGAGAGCCACAGATACGCAGTATTTT. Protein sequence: CSVVGRATDTQYF.

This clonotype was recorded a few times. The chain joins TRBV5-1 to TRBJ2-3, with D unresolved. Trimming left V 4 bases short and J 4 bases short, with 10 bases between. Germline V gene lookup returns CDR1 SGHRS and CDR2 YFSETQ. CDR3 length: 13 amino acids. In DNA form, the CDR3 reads TGCGCCAGCAGCCTTAGTGTTCCAGATACGCAGTATTTT. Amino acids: CASSLSVPDTQYF. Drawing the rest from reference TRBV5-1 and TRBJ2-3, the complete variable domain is KAGVTQTPRYLIKTRGQQVTLSCSPISGHRSVSWYQQTPGQGLQFLFEYFSETQRNKGNFPGRFSGRQFSNSRSEMNVSTLELGDSALYLCASSLSVPDTQYFGPGTRLTVL.

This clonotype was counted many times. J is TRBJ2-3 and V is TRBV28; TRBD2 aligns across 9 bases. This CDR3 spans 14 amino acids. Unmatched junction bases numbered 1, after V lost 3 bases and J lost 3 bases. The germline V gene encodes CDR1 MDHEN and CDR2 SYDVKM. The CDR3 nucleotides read TGTGCCAGCAGTTTCCTAGCGGGAACAGATACGCAGTATTTT. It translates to CASSFLAGTDTQYF.

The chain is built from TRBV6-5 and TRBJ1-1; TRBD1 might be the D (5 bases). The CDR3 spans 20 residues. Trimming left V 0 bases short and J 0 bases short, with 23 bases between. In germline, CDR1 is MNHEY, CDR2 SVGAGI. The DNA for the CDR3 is TGTGCCAGCAGTTACTCGAGCTCAACTAGTAAGGGGACTATGAACACTGAAGCTTTCTTT. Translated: CASSYSSSTSKGTMNTEAFF.

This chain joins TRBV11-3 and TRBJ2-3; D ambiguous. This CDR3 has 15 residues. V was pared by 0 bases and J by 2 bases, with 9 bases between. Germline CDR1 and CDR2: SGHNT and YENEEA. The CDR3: CASSLDRHPTDTQYF. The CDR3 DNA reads TGTGCCAGCAGCTTAGATCGCCATCCCACAGATACGCAGTATTTT.

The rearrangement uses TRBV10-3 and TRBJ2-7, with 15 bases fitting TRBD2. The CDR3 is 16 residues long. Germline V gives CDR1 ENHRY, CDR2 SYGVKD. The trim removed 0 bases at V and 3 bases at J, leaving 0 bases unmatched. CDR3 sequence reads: CAISESGLAGGYEQYF. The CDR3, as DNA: TGTGCCATCAGTGAGTCGGGACTAGCGGGAGGCTACGAGCAGTACTTC.

In DNA form, the CDR3 reads TGTGCCAGCAGCTTTAGCAGTCTGGAGACCCAGTACTTC. Translation: CASSFSSLETQYF. The V gene is TRBV5-4, the J gene TRBJ2-5; the D is unclear. CDR1 and CDR2 (germline): SGHNT, YYREEE (reference sequence). This CDR3 has 13 residues. The V end lost 2 bases, the J end lost 5 bases, and 10 bases lay between the germline ends. The whole variable domain, remainder taken from reference TRBV5-4 and TRBJ2-5, is ETGVTQSPTHLIKTRGQQVTLRCSSQSGHNTVSWYQQALGQGPQFIFQYYREEENGRGNFPPRFSGLQFPNYSSELNVNALELDDSALYLCASSFSSLETQYFGPGTRLLVL.

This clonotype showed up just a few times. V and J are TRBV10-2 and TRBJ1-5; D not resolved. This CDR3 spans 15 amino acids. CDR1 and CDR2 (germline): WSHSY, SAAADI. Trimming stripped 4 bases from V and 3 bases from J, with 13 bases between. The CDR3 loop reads CASSVVPGNNQPQHF. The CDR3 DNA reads TGCGCCAGCAGTGTGGTTCCGGGGAACAATCAGCCCCAGCATTTT.

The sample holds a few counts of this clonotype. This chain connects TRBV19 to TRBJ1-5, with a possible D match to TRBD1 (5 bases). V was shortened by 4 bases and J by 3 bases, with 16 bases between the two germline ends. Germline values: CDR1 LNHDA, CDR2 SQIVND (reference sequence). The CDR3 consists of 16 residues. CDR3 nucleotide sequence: TGTGCCAGTAGTAGCAGGGATGGGACGTACAATCAGCCCCAGCATTTT. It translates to CASSSRDGTYNQPQHF.